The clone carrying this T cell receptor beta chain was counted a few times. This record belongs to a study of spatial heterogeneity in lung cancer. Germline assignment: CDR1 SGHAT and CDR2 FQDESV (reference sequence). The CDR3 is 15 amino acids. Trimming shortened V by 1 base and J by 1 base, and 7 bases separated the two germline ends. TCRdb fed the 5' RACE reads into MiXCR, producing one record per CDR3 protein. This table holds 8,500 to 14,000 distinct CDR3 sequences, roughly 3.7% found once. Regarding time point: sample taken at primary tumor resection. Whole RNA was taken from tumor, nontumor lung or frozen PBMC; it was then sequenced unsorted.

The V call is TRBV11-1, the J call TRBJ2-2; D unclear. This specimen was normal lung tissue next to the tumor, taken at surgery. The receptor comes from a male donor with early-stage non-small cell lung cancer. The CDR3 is CASSLGSGNTGELFF. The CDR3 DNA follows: TGTGCCAGCAGCTTAGGCTCAGGGAACACCGGGGAGCTGTTTTTT.